This entry lists 9 T cell receptor beta chains sequenced from one sample in a study of blood T cell repertoires in COVID-19. Measured with immunoSEQ multiplex PCR; TCRdb has only the in-frame clones, and not every one. The sample has about 86,000 clones; approximately 83% are singletons. What was sequenced was peripheral blood. The origin of the receptors is a woman of 80 years or more with active or convalescent COVID-19.

This clone appeared a single time. This chain links TRBV7-2 with TRBJ2-3, with TRBD2 identical over 8 bases. Germline CDR1 and CDR2: SGHTA and FQGNSA. J gave up 6 bases and V 3 bases, and 5 bases lay outside the gene matches. The CDR3 loop spans 14 amino acids. In nucleotides, the CDR3 is TGTGCCAGCAGCTTTGAGCGGGGGCGGGATACGCAGTATTTT. This sequence encodes CASSFERGRDTQYF.

The V gene is TRBV7-9, the J gene TRBJ1-1, with D uncertain. Per the germline V gene, CDR1 is SEHNR and CDR2 is FQNEAQ (reference sequence). The CDR3 length is 12 residues. Deletions cut 1 base from V and 7 bases from J, with 7 bases between. The CDR3 reads CASSLVLSEAFF. For the CDR3, the DNA is TGTGCCAGCAGCTTAGTTTTGAGTGAAGCTTTCTTT.

The chain has TRBV19 and TRBJ2-1; D unresolved. This CDR3 comprises 15 residues. Germline V lookup: CDR1 LNHDA, CDR2 SQIVND (reference sequence). The V gene lost 3 bases and the J gene lost 0 bases, with 9 bases spanning the gap. The CDR3 region has the DNA TGTGCCAGTAGTATCGACTCGAGCTCCTACAATGAGCAGTTCTTC. Protein: CASSIDSSSYNEQFF. Drawing the rest from reference TRBV19 and TRBJ2-1, the complete variable domain is DGGITQSPKYLFRKEGQNVTLSCEQNLNHDAMYWYRQDPGQGLRLIYYSQIVNDFQKGDIAEGYSVSREKKESFPLTVTSAQKNPTAFYLCASSIDSSSYNEQFFGPGTRLTVL.

The chain links TRBV7-2 to TRBJ2-7; possible D gene TRBD2, 6 bases. The germline V and J ends were trimmed by 3 bases and 6 bases, with 18 bases remaining between them. Looked up from germline, CDR1 is SGHTA and CDR2 is FQGNSA. The CDR3 totals 15 residues. CDR3 nucleotides: TGTGCCAGCAGCTTGGATCCGGCGGCGCGGGGCGAGCAGTACTTC. It specifies CASSLDPAARGEQYF.

The chain uses TRBV5-1 and TRBJ1-6; 12 positions agree with TRBD1. The germline CDR1 and CDR2 sequences are SGHRS and YFSETQ. J lost 9 bases, V lost 0 bases, and 4 bases had no gene match. This CDR3 contains 16 residues. The CDR3 sequence is CASSLAGTGGVSPLHF. CDR3 coding DNA: TGCGCCAGCAGCTTGGCCGGGACAGGGGGCGTTTCACCCCTCCACTTT.

The chain carries TRBV9 and TRBJ2-1, with TRBD2 matching 10 bases. CDR1 is SGDLS, CDR2 YYNGEE, per germline. This CDR3 region has 15 residues. V lost 4 bases, J lost 7 bases, and 8 bases stayed unmatched. This CDR3 is CASSLSGGAGNEQFF. For the CDR3, the DNA is TGTGCCAGCAGCCTAAGCGGGGGGGCCGGGAATGAGCAGTTCTTC.

The rearrangement links TRBV28 to TRBJ1-1; no clear D gene. The V and J ends lost 6 bases and 4 bases respectively, with 18 bases between them. Germline V gives CDR1 MDHEN, CDR2 SYDVKM. CDR3 length: 15 residues. The CDR3 protein is CASRPRTGRSTEAFF. CDR3 sequence (DNA): TGTGCCAGCAGGCCCCGCACGGGAAGGTCCACTGAAGCTTTCTTT.

This clone was counted only a few times. J is TRBJ1-6 and V is TRBV7-8; tentatively, D is TRBD1 (6 bases). The CDR3 length is 15 residues. V gave up 5 bases and J gave up 3 bases, with 11 bases separating them. Germline CDR1 reads SGHVS; CDR2 reads FQNEAQ. The CDR3 here is CASSLGQSYNSPLHF. The DNA for the CDR3 is TGTGCCAGCAGCCTCGGACAGAGCTATAATTCACCCCTCCACTTT.

V is TRBV9 and J is TRBJ2-4; 7 nucleotides agree with TRBD1. Trimming removed 4 bases from V and 6 bases from J; junction bases left unmatched: 7. In germline, CDR1 is SGDLS, CDR2 YYNGEE. CDR3 length: 14 residues. The CDR3 DNA reads as TGTGCCAGCAGCTCAGAGGGACAGATAAACATTCAGTACTTC. Translation: CASSSEGQINIQYF. The whole variable domain, filled in from reference TRBV9 and TRBJ2-4, reads DSGVTQTPKHLITATGQRVTLRCSPRSGDLSVYWYQQSLDQGLQFLIQYYNGEERAKGNILERFSAQQFPDLHSELNLSSLELGDSALYFCASSSEGQINIQYFGAGTRLSVL.